The 30 T cell receptor beta chains given below trace back to one sample, sequenced in a study of control samples from healthy donors and cancer patients. Profiling relied on immunoSEQ multiplex PCR, and the TCRdb table lists in-frame clones only, not all of them. The data contain 110,000 to 150,000 clones, under 90% of them seen just once; the ten biggest clones take up 4.9%. The sequenced material came from blood. The receptors originated from a man aged 25 to 40 in good health.

The genes are TRBV6-2 or TRBV6-3 and TRBJ2-5; a possible D gene is TRBD1 (6 bases). CDR1 is MNHEY, CDR2 SVGEGT, per germline. CDR3 size: 15 residues. V lost 2 bases to trimming and J lost 4 bases, with 14 bases between them. The CDR3 DNA sequence: TGTGCCAGCAGTTACAGTGGGGGCCTGGTAGAGACCCAGTACTTC. It specifies CASSYSGGLVETQYF.

The chain couples TRBV27 to TRBJ2-7; D remains unclear. The CDR3 consists of 11 residues. Germline CDR1 and CDR2: MNHEY and SMNVEV (reference sequence). Trimming removed 4 bases at V and 7 bases at J, with 8 bases between. The DNA for the CDR3 is TGTGCCAGCAGTTCTCTCGGTGAGCAGTACTTC. Translating gives CASSSLGEQYF.

The V call is TRBV30, the J call TRBJ2-5; TRBD1 or TRBD2 may be the D gene (5 bases each). The ends were cut back, 5 bases at V and 5 bases at J, with 15 bases in the middle. There are 13 residues in the CDR3. CDR1 is GTSNPN, CDR2 SVGIG, per germline (reference sequence). The CDR3 bases are TGTGCCTGGGGGGAGACAGTACGTGAGACCCAGTACTTC. Translating it yields CAWGETVRETQYF.

V gene TRBV4-3 combines with J gene TRBJ1-3; a possible D gene is TRBD1 (5 bases). Per germline, CDR1 LGHNA and CDR2 YSLEER. V was trimmed by 1 base and J by 1 base, leaving 14 bases between them. The CDR3 contains 17 residues. The CDR3: CASSQGFRGGSGNTIYF. CDR3 coding DNA: TGCGCCAGCAGCCAAGGTTTCCGGGGGGGATCTGGAAACACCATATATTTT.

This clone was seen only a few times. This chain links TRBV5-6 with TRBJ1-1; no definite D call. Trimming took off 0 bases at V and 1 base at J, with 10 bases between the two ends. This CDR3 comprises 15 residues. Germline V gene data show CDR1 as SGHDT and CDR2 as YYEEEE. The CDR3 sequence: CASSLAIVRNTEAFF. The CDR3 coding sequence is TGTGCCAGCAGCTTGGCCATCGTCAGGAACACTGAAGCTTTCTTT.

Written as DNA, the CDR3 is TGTGCCATCAGTGCGAGCTGGGGGCAGTTCTTC. This encodes CAISASWGQFF. The V and J genes are TRBV10-3 and TRBJ2-1; D unclear. The CDR3 is 11 residues long. Trimming pared 4 bases from V and 12 bases from J, leaving 10 bases between. The germline CDR1 and CDR2 sequences are ENHRY and SYGVKD.

DNA for the CDR3: TGTGCCAGTAGTATAGTTGGGGTCGGCACTGAAGCTTTCTTT. It is translated as CASSIVGVGTEAFF. The chain joins TRBV19 to TRBJ1-1; D ambiguous. CDR3 size: 14 residues. In germline, CDR1 is LNHDA, CDR2 SQIVND (reference sequence). Deletions cut 1 base from V and 4 bases from J, with 10 bases between. The full variable domain, rest sourced from reference TRBV19 and TRBJ1-1, is DGGITQSPKYLFRKEGQNVTLSCEQNLNHDAMYWYRQDPGQGLRLIYYSQIVNDFQKGDIAEGYSVSREKKESFPLTVTSAQKNPTAFYLCASSIVGVGTEAFFGQGTRLTVV.

A few counts support this clone. The rearrangement uses TRBV7-2 and TRBJ2-1, with 10 positions matching TRBD2. The V and J ends lost 5 bases and 0 bases, in that order; junction bases with no gene match: 7. CDR3 size: 17 residues. The germline V gene has CDR1 SGHTA and CDR2 FQGNSA. CDR3: CASSPRLAGVSYNEQFF. DNA for the CDR3: TGTGCCAGCAGCCCAAGACTAGCGGGCGTCTCCTACAATGAGCAGTTCTTC.

The gene calls are TRBV9 and TRBJ2-3; D remains ambiguous. Trimming shortened V by 3 bases and J by 8 bases, and 7 bases separated the two germline ends. The CDR3 is 11 residues long. CDR1 and CDR2 (germline): SGDLS, YYNGEE. The CDR3 DNA sequence: TGTGCCAGCAGCGGAGCCGGTACGCAGTATTTT. Encoded protein: CASSGAGTQYF.

This clone was seen only once. V usage is TRBV24-1 and J usage is TRBJ1-5; TRBD1 might be the D (6 bases). Germline V gene data show CDR1 as KGHDR and CDR2 as SFDVKD. This CDR3 region has 16 residues. V was trimmed by 4 bases and J by 4 bases, leaving 16 bases between them. The CDR3 sequence: CATSDPGTPTNQPQHF. For the CDR3, the DNA is TGTGCCACCAGTGACCCCGGGACACCAACAAATCAGCCCCAGCATTTT.

The CDR3 sequence is CASSEEGRTEAFF. CDR3 sequence (DNA): TGTGCCAGCAGTGAAGAGGGGCGCACTGAAGCTTTCTTT. V and J are TRBV2 and TRBJ1-1, with D perhaps matching TRBD1 (5 bases). This CDR3 is 13 amino acids long. V was trimmed by 1 base and J by 4 bases, leaving 7 bases between them. Germline loops: CDR1 SNHLY, CDR2 FYNNEI.

The chain uses TRBV5-5 and TRBJ2-2; possible D gene TRBD1, 8 bases. Germline V CDR1 and CDR2: SGHKS, YYEKEE (reference sequence). The length of the CDR3 is 15 residues. V gave up 3 bases and J gave up 6 bases, with 15 bases separating them. The CDR3 nucleotides read TGTGCCAGCAGCTGGACAGGGAGGGTGGCCGGGGAGCTGTTTTTT. It codes for CASSWTGRVAGELFF.

The chain recombines TRBV21-1 with TRBJ2-7. TRBV21-1 is a recognized pseudogene. The CDR3 totals 15 residues. CDR3 sequence reads: CASSKAGKDHYEQYF. CDR3 in DNA: TGTGCCAGCAGCAAAGCGGGTAAGGACCACTACGAGCAGTACTTC.

V and J are TRBV9 and TRBJ2-7; 13 bases line up with TRBD2. V gave up 3 bases and J gave up 5 bases; unmatched junction bases: 5. Germline CDR1 is SGDLS and CDR2 is YYNGEE. This CDR3 comprises 15 residues. CDR3 sequence reads: CASSGTSGGADEQYF. The CDR3 bases are TGTGCCAGCAGCGGCACTAGCGGGGGGGCCGACGAGCAGTACTTC.

This rearrangement joins TRBV3-1 (or the pseudogene TRBV3-2) to TRBJ1-2, with a possible D match to TRBD1 (5 bases). Trimming cost V 1 base and J 4 bases, with 10 bases left between them. In germline, CDR1 is LGHDT, CDR2 YNNKEL (reference sequence). The CDR3 is 14 residues long. The CDR3 nucleotides are TGTGCCAGCAGCCAAGCCAGGGCCCGCTATGGCTACACCTTC. Its protein is CASSQARARYGYTF.

The genes are TRBV10-2 and TRBJ1-3; TRBD1 matches at 7 bases. The ends lost 6 bases at V and 1 base at J; junction bases unmatched: 3. Germline V gives CDR1 WSHSY, CDR2 SAAADI. The CDR3 contains 14 residues. The CDR3 sequence is CASRETGSGNTIYF. In DNA form, the CDR3 reads TGCGCCAGCAGGGAGACAGGGTCTGGAAACACCATATATTTT.

V and J are TRBV4-3 and TRBJ2-7; D not resolved. From germline, CDR1 is LGHNA and CDR2 YSLEER. The CDR3 runs 15 residues. Trimming took off 4 bases at V and 7 bases at J, with 20 bases between the two ends. The CDR3 region is CASSPERTETFEQYF. CDR3 nucleotide sequence: TGCGCCAGCAGCCCGGAGCGCACCGAGACTTTTGAGCAGTACTTC.

The chain couples TRBV5-4 to TRBJ1-2; D not certain. This CDR3 contains 14 residues. Trimming cost V 4 bases and J 4 bases, with 14 bases left between them. Germline V gene data show CDR1 as SGHNT and CDR2 as YYREEE (reference sequence). CDR3 sequence: CASSASLRGYGYTF. The CDR3 DNA follows: TGTGCCAGCAGCGCGTCCCTGAGAGGCTATGGCTACACCTTC.

V usage is TRBV4-1 and J usage is TRBJ2-3, with TRBD1 matching 11 bases. The CDR3 covers 17 residues. V was pared by 3 bases and J by 6 bases, with 11 bases of the junction left unmatched. Looked up from germline, CDR1 is MGHRA and CDR2 is YSYEKL. Here the CDR3 reads CASSHRRTGGAEDTQYF. The CDR3 nucleotides read TGCGCCAGCAGCCATCGCCGGACAGGGGGCGCCGAGGATACGCAGTATTTT.

The rearrangement joins TRBV24-1 to TRBJ2-5; 12 positions match TRBD1. This CDR3 region has 17 residues. Trimming cost V 4 bases and J 5 bases; bases outside gene matches: 10. CDR1 KGHDR and CDR2 SFDVKD come from the germline V gene. The CDR3 here is CATSEPTPGQGAETQYF. The DNA of the CDR3 is TGTGCCACCAGTGAGCCCACCCCGGGACAGGGGGCCGAGACCCAGTACTTC.

The chain carries TRBV10-3 and TRBJ2-5, with 7 bases matching TRBD1. CDR1 and CDR2 from the germline V gene are ENHRY and SYGVKD. V lost 4 bases, J lost 2 bases, and 7 bases stayed unmatched. The CDR3 contains 15 residues. The CDR3 protein is CAISGGQSEQETQYF. The CDR3 bases are TGTGCCATCAGTGGGGGACAGTCCGAACAAGAGACCCAGTACTTC.

The chain recombines TRBV7-8 with TRBJ2-5, with TRBD2 identical over 7 bases. CDR3 length: 15 residues. V dropped 4 bases and J dropped 0; count of bases not matched to a gene: 5. Germline CDR1 and CDR2: SGHVS and FQNEAQ. The CDR3 is CASSSRAGNQETQYF. In nucleotides, the CDR3 is TGTGCCAGCAGCTCCCGAGCGGGGAACCAAGAGACCCAGTACTTC.

The rearrangement links TRBV5-6 to TRBJ2-1; 7 bases map to TRBD2. This CDR3 comprises 14 residues. Looked up from germline, CDR1 is SGHDT and CDR2 is YYEEEE. The V gene end was trimmed by 9 bases and the J gene end by 5 bases; junction bases not matched to a gene: 11. The CDR3 protein is CATHSSGGNNEQFF. CDR3 coding DNA: TGTGCCACCCACTCTTCGGGGGGAAACAATGAGCAGTTCTTC.

The rearrangement joins TRBV27 to TRBJ2-1; the match to TRBD2 covers 10 bases. The CDR3 is 13 residues long. Looked up from germline, CDR1 is MNHEY and CDR2 is SMNVEV (reference sequence). Losses at the gene ends were 9 bases for V and 7 bases for J; bases not matched to a gene: 6. The DNA for the CDR3 is TGTGCCAGTAACAAGCGGGGGGGTAATGAGCAGTTCTTC. Its translation is CASNKRGGNEQFF.

The genes are TRBV18 and TRBJ1-5; TRBD1 agrees at 9 bases. Germline trimming cut 1 base from V and 6 bases from J; bases unmatched to any gene: 4. Germline V CDR1 and CDR2: KGHSH, LQKENI. CDR3 length: 15 residues. The CDR3 nucleotides are TGTGCCAGCTCACCACAACAGGGGGCGGCTCAGCCCCAGCATTTT. Encoded protein: CASSPQQGAAQPQHF.

The chain employs TRBV7-2 and TRBJ2-1, with D perhaps matching TRBD2 (6 bases). V was cut by 1 base and J by 4 bases, with 11 bases left in between. Germline values: CDR1 SGHTA, CDR2 FQGNSA. CDR3 length: 15 amino acids. CDR3 sequence: CASSLDRGGYNEQFF. CDR3 sequence (DNA): TGTGCCAGCAGCTTAGACCGGGGAGGATACAATGAGCAGTTCTTC.

V and J are TRBV5-6 and TRBJ2-7, with D possibly TRBD2 on 6 matching bases. This CDR3 is 16 amino acids long. Germline V lookup: CDR1 SGHDT, CDR2 YYEEEE. V was pared by 0 bases and J by 2 bases, with 15 bases between. The CDR3 region is CASSLALTGGTYEQYF. The CDR3, as DNA: TGTGCCAGCAGCTTGGCCCTCACCGGAGGGACCTACGAGCAGTACTTC.

This clone showed up just a few times. The genes are TRBV19 and TRBJ2-7; perhaps TRBD1 as D (6 bases). Deletions cut 5 bases from V and 0 bases from J, with 17 bases between. CDR3 size: 16 residues. CDR1 and CDR2 from the germline V gene are LNHDA and SQIVND (reference sequence). The chain's CDR3 is CASSSPQQGRSYEQYF. The CDR3 nucleotides read TGTGCCAGTAGTTCGCCACAACAGGGTCGCTCCTACGAGCAGTACTTC.

This chain joins TRBV21-1 and TRBJ1-3; TRBD1, as called in the table, went unchecked against the DNA. TRBV21-1 is reported as a pseudogene. The CDR3 is 15 residues long. CDR3 DNA sequence: TGTGCCAGCAGCCCTACAGGGAACTCTGGAAACACCATATATTTT. This sequence encodes CASSPTGNSGNTIYF.

V gene TRBV20-1 combines with J gene TRBJ2-3; D uncertain. Germline CDR1 and CDR2: DFQATT and SNEGSKA (reference sequence). The CDR3 is 11 amino acids. Trimming took off 0 bases at V and 9 bases at J, with 7 bases between the two ends. CDR3 loop: CSARDLVTQYF. DNA for the CDR3: TGCAGTGCTAGAGACCTTGTAACGCAGTATTTT.